These 10 T cell receptor beta chains were sequenced from one sample in a study of T cell changes during pregnancy in multiple sclerosis. Assay used: immunoSEQ multiplex PCR; TCRdb lists only in-frame clones, some missing. This table has around 46,000 clones, more than 80% appearing once. The sequencing used CD8+ T cells from peripheral blood mononuclear cells, collected in the second trimester of pregnancy. The receptors were gathered from a female donor with multiple sclerosis, enrolled in a pregnancy study.

V is TRBV6-1 and J is TRBJ1-5; TRBD1 might be the D (6 bases). V lost 1 base and J lost 1, with 8 bases in between. Germline V CDR1 and CDR2: MNHNS, SASEGT. The CDR3 spans 15 residues. CDR3 in amino acids: CASSEVQGSNQPQHF. DNA of the CDR3: TGTGCCAGCAGTGAAGTGCAGGGGAGCAATCAGCCCCAGCATTTT.

This CDR3 reads CATSRDRGFTGELFF. CDR3 in DNA: TGTGCCACCAGCAGGGACAGGGGATTTACCGGGGAGCTGTTTTTT. The chain employs TRBV15 and TRBJ2-2; 9 positions match TRBD1. Trimming took 3 bases from V and 5 from J; bases not matched to a gene: 4. From germline, CDR1 is LNHNV and CDR2 YYDKDF (reference sequence). The CDR3 spans 15 residues.

The rearrangement uses TRBV10-1 and TRBJ2-2; D is uncertain. Trimming removed 2 bases at V and 8 bases at J, with 9 bases between. Germline V CDR1 and CDR2: WNHNN, SYGVQD (reference sequence). This CDR3 region has 13 residues. CDR3 sequence (DNA): TGCGCCAGCAGTGAGGAGTACGGGGGGGAGCTGTTTTTT. It is translated as CASSEEYGGELFF.

The rearrangement links TRBV2 to TRBJ1-5; D not resolved. There are 14 residues in the CDR3. Trimming removed 2 bases at V and 7 bases at J, with 12 bases between. CDR1 and CDR2 (germline): SNHLY, FYNNEI. CDR3 DNA sequence: TGTGCCAGCAGTGAACCGGGAAGGGAACAGCCCCAGCATTTT. Its protein product is CASSEPGREQPQHF.

The chain joins TRBV27 to TRBJ2-7; 9 nucleotides line up with TRBD1. This CDR3 has 15 residues. In germline, CDR1 is MNHEY, CDR2 SMNVEV (reference sequence). V was clipped by 1 base and J by 4 bases; unmatched bases: 5. CDR3 coding DNA: TGTGCCAGCAGTTTATTACAGGGGGCCTCATACGAGCAGTACTTC. Translated, it gives CASSLLQGASYEQYF.

V is TRBV6-5 and J is TRBJ1-5, with D possibly matching TRBD1 (5 bases). There are 15 residues in the CDR3. Germline V gene lookup returns CDR1 MNHEY and CDR2 SVGAGI. Trimming cost V 4 bases and J 5 bases, with 15 bases left between them. The CDR3, as DNA: TGTGCCAGCAGTTCCAGGGTGGTGGGGCATCAGCCCCAGCATTTT. It yields the protein CASSSRVVGHQPQHF.

This chain joins TRBV5-6 and TRBJ2-2; 9 bases are a match to TRBD1. Trimming cost V 2 bases and J 9 bases; bases outside gene matches: 8. The V gene's germline CDR1 is SGHDT and CDR2 YYEEEE. CDR3 length equals 15 residues. CDR3 DNA sequence: TGTGCCAGCAGCTTCGGGACAGGGAGTTTTAGGGAGCTGTTTTTT. It translates to CASSFGTGSFRELFF.

This sequence joins TRBV27 and TRBJ1-5; TRBD1 matches at 9 bases. CDR1 MNHEY and CDR2 SMNVEV come from the germline V gene (reference sequence). Trimming removed 5 bases from V and 3 bases from J; junction bases left unmatched: 5. The length of the CDR3 is 15 residues. CDR3 coding DNA: TGTGCCAGCAGTGGGACAGGGAGTATCAATCAGCCCCAGCATTTT. Amino acids: CASSGTGSINQPQHF.

The rearrangement uses TRBV19 and TRBJ2-1; tentatively, D is TRBD1 (5 bases). The V and J ends lost 8 bases and 3 bases respectively, with 14 bases between them. Per germline, CDR1 LNHDA and CDR2 SQIVND (reference sequence). This CDR3 contains 14 residues. The CDR3 sequence is CASGLRDYYNEQFF. The CDR3 nucleotides read TGTGCCAGTGGGCTCAGGGATTACTACAATGAGCAGTTCTTC.

V usage is TRBV5-1 and J usage is TRBJ1-1; a weak D match, TRBD1 (5 bases). CDR3 length: 13 residues. The V end lost 4 bases, the J end lost 4 bases, and 11 bases lay between the germline ends. The germline gives CDR1 SGHRS, CDR2 YFSETQ. The CDR3 spells CASSLPGGTEAFF. CDR3 nucleotide sequence: TGCGCCAGCAGCCTACCCGGGGGCACTGAAGCTTTCTTT. Based on the CDR3 plus reference TRBV5-1 and TRBJ1-1, the full variable domain is KAGVTQTPRYLIKTRGQQVTLSCSPISGHRSVSWYQQTPGQGLQFLFEYFSETQRNKGNFPGRFSGRQFSNSRSEMNVSTLELGDSALYLCASSLPGGTEAFFGQGTRLTVV.